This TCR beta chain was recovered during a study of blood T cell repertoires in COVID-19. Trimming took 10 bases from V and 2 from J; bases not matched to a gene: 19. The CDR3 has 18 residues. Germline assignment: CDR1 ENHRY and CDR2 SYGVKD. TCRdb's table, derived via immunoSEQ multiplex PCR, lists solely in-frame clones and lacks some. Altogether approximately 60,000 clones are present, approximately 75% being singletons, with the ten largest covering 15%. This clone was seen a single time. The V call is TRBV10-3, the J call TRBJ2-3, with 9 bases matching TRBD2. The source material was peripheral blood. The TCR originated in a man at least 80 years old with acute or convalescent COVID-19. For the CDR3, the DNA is TGTGCCACCTCGGGGCCGGTGGGGCTAGCGGGGTCCACAGATACGCAGTATTTT. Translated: CATSGPVGLAGSTDTQYF.